These T cell receptor beta chains were read from a single sample in a study of T cells in Graves' hyperthyroidism and ophthalmopathy. TCRdb itself ran the multiplex PCR reads through MiXCR, one entry per CDR3 protein. The sample lists hundreds of thousands of distinct CDR3 sequences, 15% to 19% seen once, with 7.7% in the top ten. Sequencing input: blood. All receptors derive from a woman aged 18-29 years with Graves' hyperthyroidism. CDR3s leave out the opening cysteine and the closing phenylalanine or tryptophan.

cdr3_aa | v_call
SARDTTDGKNIQY | TRBV20-1
ASSASDAGELF | TRBV9
ASSPLWDYYNEQF | TRBV11-3
ASSFVTSGSGEQF | TRBV12-3/TRBV12-4
ASSLDFSWGEQF | TRBV7-9
ASNPGGGESNQPQH | TRBV6-1
SARSGGAGETQY | TRBV20-1
ASSPGTRGNEQF | TRBV12-3/TRBV12-4
SVELGQGGTDTQY | TRBV29-1
ASSLSGLTDTQY | TRBV11-3
ATRGLSYGYT | TRBV28
ASSHGGGRTQETQY | TRBV7-9
ASSDPAGGLDTQY | TRBV6-1
ASRLTGQANTGELF | TRBV3-1
ASGLVIAGGGNEQF | TRBV12-5
ATSARGGEPYSGNTIY | TRBV24-1
ASQMGSGGRGAEETQY | TRBV7-6
SARGKRNSPLH | TRBV20-1